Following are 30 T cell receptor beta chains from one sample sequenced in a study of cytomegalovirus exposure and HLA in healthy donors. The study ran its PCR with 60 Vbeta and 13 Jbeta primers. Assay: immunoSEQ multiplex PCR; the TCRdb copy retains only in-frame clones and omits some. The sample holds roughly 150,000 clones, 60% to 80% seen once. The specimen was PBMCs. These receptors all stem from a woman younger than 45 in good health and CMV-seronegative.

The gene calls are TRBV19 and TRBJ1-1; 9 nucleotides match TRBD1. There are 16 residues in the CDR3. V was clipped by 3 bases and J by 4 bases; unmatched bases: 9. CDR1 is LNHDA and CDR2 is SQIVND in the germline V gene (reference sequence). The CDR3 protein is CASSITGQGRFTEAFF. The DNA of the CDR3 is TGTGCCAGTAGTATTACGGGACAGGGTCGGTTCACTGAAGCTTTCTTT.

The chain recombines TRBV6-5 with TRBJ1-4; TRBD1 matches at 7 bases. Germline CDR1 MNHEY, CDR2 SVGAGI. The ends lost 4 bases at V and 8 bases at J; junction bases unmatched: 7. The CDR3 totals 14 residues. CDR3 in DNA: TGTGCCAGCAGTTCACGACAGGGCTGGGAAAAACTGTTTTTT. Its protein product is CASSSRQGWEKLFF.

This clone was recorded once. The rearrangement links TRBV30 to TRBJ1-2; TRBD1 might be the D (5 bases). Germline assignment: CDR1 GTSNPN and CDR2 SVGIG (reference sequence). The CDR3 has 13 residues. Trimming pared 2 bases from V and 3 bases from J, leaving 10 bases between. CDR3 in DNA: TGTGCCTGGAGTACGTGGGGGGACTATGGCTACACCTTC. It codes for CAWSTWGDYGYTF.

CDR3 in amino acids: CASSEYSAGSFPYEQYF. The CDR3 nucleotides are TGTGCCAGCAGTGAATATTCGGCCGGGTCCTTTCCCTACGAGCAGTACTTC. This chain joins TRBV6-1 and TRBJ2-7; D is ambiguous. The V end was cut by 2 bases, the J end by 2 bases, with 19 bases between. The CDR3 is made up of 17 amino acids. Germline V gives CDR1 MNHNS, CDR2 SASEGT.

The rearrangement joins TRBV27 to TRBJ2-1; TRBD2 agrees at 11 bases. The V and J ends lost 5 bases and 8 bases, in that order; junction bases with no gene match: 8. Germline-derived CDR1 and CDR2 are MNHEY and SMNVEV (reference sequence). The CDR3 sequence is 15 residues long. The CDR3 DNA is TGTGCCAGCAGTCCGTTAGCGGGGGGGCAGGATGAGCAGTTCTTC. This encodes CASSPLAGGQDEQFF.

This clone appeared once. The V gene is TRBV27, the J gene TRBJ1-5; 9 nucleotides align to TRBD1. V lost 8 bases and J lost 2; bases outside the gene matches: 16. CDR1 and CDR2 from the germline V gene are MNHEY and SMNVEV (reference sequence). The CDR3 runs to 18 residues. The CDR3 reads CASRTRGTGGRGNQPQHF. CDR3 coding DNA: TGTGCCAGCCGGACTAGGGGCACAGGGGGCCGGGGCAATCAGCCCCAGCATTTT.

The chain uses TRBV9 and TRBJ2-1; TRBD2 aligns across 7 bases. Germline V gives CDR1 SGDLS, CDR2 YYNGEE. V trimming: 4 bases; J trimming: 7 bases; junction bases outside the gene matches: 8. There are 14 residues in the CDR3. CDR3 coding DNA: TGTGCCAGCAGCATAACGGGGAGGGGAAATGAGCAGTTCTTC. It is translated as CASSITGRGNEQFF. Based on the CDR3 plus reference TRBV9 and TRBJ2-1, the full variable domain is DSGVTQTPKHLITATGQRVTLRCSPRSGDLSVYWYQQSLDQGLQFLIQYYNGEERAKGNILERFSAQQFPDLHSELNLSSLELGDSALYFCASSITGRGNEQFFGPGTRLTVL.

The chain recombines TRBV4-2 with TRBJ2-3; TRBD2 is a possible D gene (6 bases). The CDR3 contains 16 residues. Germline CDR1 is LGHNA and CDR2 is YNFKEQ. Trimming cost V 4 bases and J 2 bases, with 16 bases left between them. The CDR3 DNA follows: TGTGCCAGCAGCCGATTGGAGGGGCGGACCACAGATACGCAGTATTTT. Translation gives CASSRLEGRTTDTQYF.

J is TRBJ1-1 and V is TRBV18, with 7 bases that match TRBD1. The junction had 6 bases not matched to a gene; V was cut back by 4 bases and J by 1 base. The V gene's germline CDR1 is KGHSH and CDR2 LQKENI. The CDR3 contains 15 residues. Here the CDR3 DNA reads TGTGCCAGCTCACGGGGTGACAGGGCGAACACTGAAGCTTTCTTT. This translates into CASSRGDRANTEAFF. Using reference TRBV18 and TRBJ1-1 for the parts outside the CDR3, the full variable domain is NAGVMQNPRHLVRRRGQEARLRCSPMKGHSHVYWYRQLPEEGLKFMVYLQKENIIDESGMPKERFSAEFPKEGPSILRIQQVVRGDSAAYFCASSRGDRANTEAFFGQGTRLTVV.

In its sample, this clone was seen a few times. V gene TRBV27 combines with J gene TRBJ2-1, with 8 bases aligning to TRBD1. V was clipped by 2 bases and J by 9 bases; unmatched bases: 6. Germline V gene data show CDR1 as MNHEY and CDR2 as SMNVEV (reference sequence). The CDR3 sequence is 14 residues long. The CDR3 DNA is TGTGCCAGCAGTTTAATCCAGGGGGCAGGTGAGCAGTTCTTC. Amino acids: CASSLIQGAGEQFF.

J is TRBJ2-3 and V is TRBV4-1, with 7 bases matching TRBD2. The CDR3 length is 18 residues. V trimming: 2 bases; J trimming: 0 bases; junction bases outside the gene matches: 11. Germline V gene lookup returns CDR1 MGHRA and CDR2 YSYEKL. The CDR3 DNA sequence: TGCGCCAGCAGCCAACAATGGGGTAGCGGGTCTAGCACAGATACGCAGTATTTT. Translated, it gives CASSQQWGSGSSTDTQYF.

The DNA for the CDR3 is TGTGCCAGCAGCTTCCATCGGGGGAGCTCCTACAATGAGCAGTTCTTC. Translating it yields CASSFHRGSSYNEQFF. The V gene is TRBV9, the J gene TRBJ2-1; D is possibly TRBD2 (6 bases). Germline CDR1 is SGDLS and CDR2 is YYNGEE. This CDR3 is built from 16 residues. Trimming removed 4 bases from V and 0 bases from J, with 14 bases in between.

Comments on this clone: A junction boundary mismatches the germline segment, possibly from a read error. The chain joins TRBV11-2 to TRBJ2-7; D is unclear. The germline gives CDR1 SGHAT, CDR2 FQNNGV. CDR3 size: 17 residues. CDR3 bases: TGTGCCAGCAGCTCCCTTTCGGGTCGTCTGAGCTCCTACGAGCAATACTTC. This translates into CASSSLSGRLSSYEQYF.

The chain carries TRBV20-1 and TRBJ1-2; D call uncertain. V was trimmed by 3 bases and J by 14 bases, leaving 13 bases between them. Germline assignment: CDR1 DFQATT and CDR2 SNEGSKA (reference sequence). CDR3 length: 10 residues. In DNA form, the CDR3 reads TGCAGTGCTAGTAGCAGTCTTGGAACCTTC. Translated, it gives CSASSSLGTF.

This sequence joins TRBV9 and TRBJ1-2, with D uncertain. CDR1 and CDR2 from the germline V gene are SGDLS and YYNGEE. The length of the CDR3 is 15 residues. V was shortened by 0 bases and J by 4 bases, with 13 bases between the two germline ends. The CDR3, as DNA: TGTGCCAGCAGCGTAGAACAATGGGAGGGCTATGGCTACACCTTC. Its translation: CASSVEQWEGYGYTF.

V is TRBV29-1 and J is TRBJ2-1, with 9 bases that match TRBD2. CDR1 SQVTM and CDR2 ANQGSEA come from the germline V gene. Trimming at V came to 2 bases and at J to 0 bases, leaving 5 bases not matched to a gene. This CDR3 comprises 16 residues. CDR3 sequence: CSVEPAGGTSYNEQFF. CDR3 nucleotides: TGCAGCGTTGAACCAGCGGGGGGAACCTCCTACAATGAGCAGTTCTTC.

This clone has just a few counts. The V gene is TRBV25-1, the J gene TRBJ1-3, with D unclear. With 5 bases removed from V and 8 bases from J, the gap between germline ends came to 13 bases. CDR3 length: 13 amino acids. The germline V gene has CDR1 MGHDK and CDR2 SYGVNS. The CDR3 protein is CASSSGGGDTIYF. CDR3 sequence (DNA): TGTGCCAGCAGTTCAGGAGGTGGGGACACCATATATTTT.

CDR3: CASSVEVGETDTQYF. The CDR3 DNA sequence: TGTGCCAGCAGCGTAGAAGTAGGGGAAACAGATACGCAGTATTTT. This chain links TRBV9 with TRBJ2-3; D is possibly TRBD1 (5 bases). Trimming took off 0 bases at V and 3 bases at J, with 11 bases between the two ends. CDR1 is SGDLS, CDR2 YYNGEE, per germline. The CDR3 sequence is 15 residues long.

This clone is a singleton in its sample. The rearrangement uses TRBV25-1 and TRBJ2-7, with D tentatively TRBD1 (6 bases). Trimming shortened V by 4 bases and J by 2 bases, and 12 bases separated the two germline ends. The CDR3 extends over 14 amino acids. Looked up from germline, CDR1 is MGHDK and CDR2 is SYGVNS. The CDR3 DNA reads TGTGCCAGCAGTGCCACCGGGACAACCTACGAGCAGTACTTC. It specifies CASSATGTTYEQYF.

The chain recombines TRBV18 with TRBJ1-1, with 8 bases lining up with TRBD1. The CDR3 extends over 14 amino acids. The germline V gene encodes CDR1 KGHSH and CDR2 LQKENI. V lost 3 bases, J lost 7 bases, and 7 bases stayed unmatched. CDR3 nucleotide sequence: TGTGCCAGCTCACCGTACACCGGGACAGGTGAAGCTTTCTTT. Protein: CASSPYTGTGEAFF.

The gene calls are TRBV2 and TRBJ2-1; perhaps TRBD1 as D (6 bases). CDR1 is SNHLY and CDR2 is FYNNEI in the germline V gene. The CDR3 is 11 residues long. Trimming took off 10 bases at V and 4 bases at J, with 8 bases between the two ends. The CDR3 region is CATGQYNEQFF. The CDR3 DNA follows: TGTGCCACAGGACAGTACAATGAGCAGTTCTTC.

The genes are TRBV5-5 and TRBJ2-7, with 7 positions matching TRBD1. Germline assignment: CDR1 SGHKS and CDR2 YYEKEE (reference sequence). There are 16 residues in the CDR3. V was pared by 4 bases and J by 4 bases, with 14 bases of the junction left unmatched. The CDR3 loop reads CASSPSSWAGGYEQYF. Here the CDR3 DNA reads TGTGCCAGCAGCCCCAGTTCCTGGGCAGGGGGTTACGAGCAGTACTTC.

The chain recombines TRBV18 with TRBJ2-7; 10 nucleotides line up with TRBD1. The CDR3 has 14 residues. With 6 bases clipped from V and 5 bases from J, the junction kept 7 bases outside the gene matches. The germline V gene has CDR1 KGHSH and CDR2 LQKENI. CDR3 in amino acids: CASSPGQGINEQYF. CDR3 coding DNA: TGTGCCAGCTCGCCGGGACAGGGGATAAACGAGCAGTACTTC.

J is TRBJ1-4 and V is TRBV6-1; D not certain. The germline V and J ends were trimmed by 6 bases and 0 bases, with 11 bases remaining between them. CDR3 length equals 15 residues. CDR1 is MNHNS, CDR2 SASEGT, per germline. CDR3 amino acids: CASRMTRSTNEKLFF. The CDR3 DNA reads TGTGCCAGCAGGATGACACGCTCAACTAATGAAAAACTGTTTTTT.

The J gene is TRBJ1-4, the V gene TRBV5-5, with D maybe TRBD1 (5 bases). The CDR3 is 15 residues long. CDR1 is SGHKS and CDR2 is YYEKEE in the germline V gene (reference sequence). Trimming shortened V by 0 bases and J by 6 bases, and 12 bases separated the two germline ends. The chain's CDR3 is CASSLVTGGDEKLFF. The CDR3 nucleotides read TGTGCCAGCAGCTTGGTCACGGGGGGTGATGAAAAACTGTTTTTT.

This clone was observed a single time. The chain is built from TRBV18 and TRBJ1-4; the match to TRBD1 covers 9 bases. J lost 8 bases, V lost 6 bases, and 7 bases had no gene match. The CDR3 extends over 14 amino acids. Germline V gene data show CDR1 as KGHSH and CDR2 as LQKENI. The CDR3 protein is CASSRGTGSEKLFF. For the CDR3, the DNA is TGTGCCAGCTCCCGGGGGACAGGGTCCGAAAAACTGTTTTTT.

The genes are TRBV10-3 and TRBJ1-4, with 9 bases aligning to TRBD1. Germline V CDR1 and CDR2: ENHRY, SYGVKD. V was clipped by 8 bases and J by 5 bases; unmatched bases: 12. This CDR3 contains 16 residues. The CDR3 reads CAIGVTGGSGNEKLFF. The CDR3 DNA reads TGTGCCATCGGGGTCACAGGGGGCTCGGGGAATGAAAAACTGTTTTTT.

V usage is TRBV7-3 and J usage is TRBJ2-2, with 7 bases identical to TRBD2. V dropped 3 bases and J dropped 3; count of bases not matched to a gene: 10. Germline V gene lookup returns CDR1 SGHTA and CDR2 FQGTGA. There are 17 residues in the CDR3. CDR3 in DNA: TGTGCCAGCAGCTTGTGGTCTCGGGGGGTGGACACCGGGGAGCTGTTTTTT. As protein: CASSLWSRGVDTGELFF. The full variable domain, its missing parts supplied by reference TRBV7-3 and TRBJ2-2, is GAGVSQTPSNKVTEKGKYVELRCDPISGHTALYWYRQSLGQGPEFLIYFQGTGAADDSGLPNDRFFAVRPEGSVSTLKIQRTERGDSAVYLCASSLWSRGVDTGELFFGEGSRLTVL.

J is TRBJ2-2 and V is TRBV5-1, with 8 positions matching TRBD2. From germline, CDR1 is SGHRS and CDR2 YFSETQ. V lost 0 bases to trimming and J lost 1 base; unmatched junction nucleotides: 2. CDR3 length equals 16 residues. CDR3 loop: CASSLVLAGNTGELFF. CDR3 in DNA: TGCGCCAGCAGCTTGGTGCTAGCGGGGAACACCGGGGAGCTGTTTTTT.

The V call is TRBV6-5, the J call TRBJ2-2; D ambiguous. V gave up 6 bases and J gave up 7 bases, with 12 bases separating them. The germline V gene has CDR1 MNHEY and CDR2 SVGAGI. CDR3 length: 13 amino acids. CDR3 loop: CASSPGYHGELFF. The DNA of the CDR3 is TGTGCCAGCAGCCCGGGTTACCACGGGGAGCTGTTTTTT.